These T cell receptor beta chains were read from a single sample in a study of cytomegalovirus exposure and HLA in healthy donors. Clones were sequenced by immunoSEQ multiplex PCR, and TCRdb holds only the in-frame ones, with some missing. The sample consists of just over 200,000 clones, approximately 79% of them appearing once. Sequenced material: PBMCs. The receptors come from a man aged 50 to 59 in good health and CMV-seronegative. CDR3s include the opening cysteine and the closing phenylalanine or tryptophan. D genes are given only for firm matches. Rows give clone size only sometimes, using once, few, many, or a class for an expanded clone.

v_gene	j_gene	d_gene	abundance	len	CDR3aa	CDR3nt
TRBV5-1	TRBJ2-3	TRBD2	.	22	CASSLRGPRAAGARGGTDTQYF	TGCGCCAGCAGCTTGAGAGGGCCCCGAGCCGCGGGAGCTCGGGGCGGCACAGATACGCAGTATTTT
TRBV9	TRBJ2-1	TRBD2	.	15	CASSGASGAPREQFF	TGTGCCAGCAGCGGGGCTAGCGGGGCCCCTAGGGAGCAGTTCTTC
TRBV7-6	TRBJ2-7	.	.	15	CASSLGAGATYEQYF	TGTGCCAGCAGCTTAGGTGCAGGGGCGACCTACGAGCAGTACTTC
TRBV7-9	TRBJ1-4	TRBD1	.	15	CSSSLTAGGFEKLFF	TGTTCCAGCAGCTTAACGGCAGGGGGGTTTGAAAAACTGTTTTTT
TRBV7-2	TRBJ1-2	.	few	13	CASREQSGKGYTF	TGTGCCAGCAGAGAACAGAGTGGAAAAGGCTACACCTTC
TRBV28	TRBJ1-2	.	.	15	CASSSISGTIHGYTF	TGTGCCAGCAGTTCGATTTCCGGGACAATCCATGGCTACACCTTC
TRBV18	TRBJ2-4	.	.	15	CASSPVAGAVNIQYF	TGTGCCAGCTCACCGGTGGCTGGGGCTGTTAACATTCAGTACTTC
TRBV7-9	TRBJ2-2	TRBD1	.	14	CASSPRTGAGELFF	TGTGCCAGCAGCCCGAGGACAGGGGCCGGGGAGCTGTTTTTT
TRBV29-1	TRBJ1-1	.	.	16	CSVQYLTQGRDTEAFF	TGCAGCGTCCAATACCTCACCCAGGGGAGGGACACTGAAGCTTTCTTT
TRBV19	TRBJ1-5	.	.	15	CASSDQGTLNQPQHF	TGTGCCAGTAGCGATCAGGGTACCCTCAATCAGCCCCAGCATTTT
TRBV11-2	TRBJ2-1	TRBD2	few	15	CASRPTSGSTHEQFF	TGTGCCAGCAGGCCAACTAGCGGGAGTACCCATGAGCAGTTCTTC
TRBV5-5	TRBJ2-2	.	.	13	CASSLQGTGELFF	TGTGCCAGCAGCTTACAGGGTACCGGGGAGCTGTTTTTT
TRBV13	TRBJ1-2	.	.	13	CASSLDRDRGYTF	TGTGCCAGCAGCTTAGACAGGGATCGTGGCTACACCTTC
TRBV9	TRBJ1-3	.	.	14	CASSVAAGGNTIYF	TGTGCCAGCAGCGTAGCCGCCGGGGGGAACACCATATATTTT
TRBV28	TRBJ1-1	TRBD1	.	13	CASSPGGDTEAFF	TGTGCCAGCAGTCCAGGGGGAGACACTGAAGCTTTCTTT
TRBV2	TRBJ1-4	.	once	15	CASSEDTVGGEKLFF	TGTGCCAGCAGTGAAGATACGGTCGGAGGAGAAAAACTGTTTTTT
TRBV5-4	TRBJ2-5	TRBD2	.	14	CASSLAGGPRGQYF	TGTGCCAGCAGCTTGGCGGGGGGTCCCCGGGGGCAGTACTTC
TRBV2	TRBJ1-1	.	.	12	CALLGGATEAFF	TGTGCCTTATTAGGAGGGGCCACTGAAGCTTTCTTT
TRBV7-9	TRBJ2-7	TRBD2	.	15	CASSPGLASSYEQYF	TGTGCCAGCAGCCCGGGACTAGCGTCGTCCTACGAGCAGTACTTC
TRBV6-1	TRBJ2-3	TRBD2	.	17	CASSDQKIAGVSYTQYF	TGTGCCAGCAGTGACCAAAAGATAGCGGGAGTTTCGTATACGCAGTATTTT
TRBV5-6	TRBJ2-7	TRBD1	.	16	CASSLTETGKAYEQYF	TGTGCCAGCAGCTTGACCGAGACAGGGAAGGCCTACGAGCAGTACTTC
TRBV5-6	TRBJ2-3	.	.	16	CASSFPGEGHTDTQYF	TGTGCCAGCAGCTTCCCCGGGGAAGGGCACACAGATACGCAGTATTTT
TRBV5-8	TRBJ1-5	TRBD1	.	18	CASSSGQVGGWGNQPQHF	TGTGCCAGCAGCTCAGGACAGGTTGGAGGATGGGGCAATCAGCCCCAGCATTTT
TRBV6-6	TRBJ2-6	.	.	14	CASSQTGGANVLTF	TGTGCCAGCAGTCAGACAGGTGGGGCCAACGTCCTGACTTTC
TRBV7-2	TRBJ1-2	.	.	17	CASSPLGQNAANYGYTF	TGTGCCAGCAGCCCCCTGGGGCAGAACGCTGCTAACTATGGCTACACCTTC
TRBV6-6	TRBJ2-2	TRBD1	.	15	CASSYRGQGTGELFF	TGTGCCAGCAGTTACAGAGGACAGGGCACCGGGGAGCTGTTTTTT
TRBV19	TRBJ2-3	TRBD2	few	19	CASSIEGGGGFTYTDTQYF	TGTGCCAGTAGTATCGAGGGCGGGGGAGGGTTTACGTACACAGATACGCAGTATTTT
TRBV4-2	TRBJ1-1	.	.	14	CASSQGTGFPEAFF	TGTGCCAGCAGCCAAGGCACAGGGTTTCCTGAAGCTTTCTTT
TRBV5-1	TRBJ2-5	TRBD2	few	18	CASSSLASGSFQAETQYF	TGCGCCAGCAGCTCCCTTGCTAGCGGGAGTTTCCAGGCAGAGACCCAGTACTTC